What follows is one TCR beta chain and its context. Its antigen is as yet unknown. Assay: immunoSEQ multiplex PCR; the TCRdb copy retains only in-frame clones and omits some. The sample lists more than 200,000 clones; roughly 79% were seen once. The entry originates in a study of cytotoxic CD8 clonotypes in ibrutinib-treated CLL. Per the germline V gene, CDR1 is SNHLY and CDR2 is FYNNEI. The trim removed 6 bases at V and 7 bases at J, leaving 6 bases unmatched. CDR3 length equals 13 residues. Study observations and caveats: Patients had baseline clonality above age-matched healthy donors, and this clonality moved with circulating CD8+ T-cell counts. Clonality increased at ibrutinib response and stayed stable in sustained remission. At progression, however, it fell back toward baseline.

Genomic DNA for TCR beta libraries, approximately 2.1 micrograms, came from cryopreserved PBMCs. Sample: PBMCs, taken after 12 months of ibrutinib treatment. The V call is TRBV2, the J call TRBJ1-5; TRBD1 agrees at 7 bases. The clonotype was recovered from a human donor with chronic lymphocytic leukemia. CDR3 coding DNA: TGTGCCAGCAGGCGGGACAGTCCCCAGCCCCAGCATTTT. Protein sequence: CASRRDSPQPQHF.